This T cell receptor beta chain was captured by sequencing in a study of shared clonotypes between healthy human individuals. The study, taken as a whole, reports: The rarefaction results pointed to incomplete sorted-subset sequencing despite large depth. The sole specimen, blood, was sampled, and tissue repertoires likely differ. Non-shared clonotypes had lower generation probabilities than those shared by all four donors.

Worth noting for this clone: The antigen is undetermined.

Germline V gene sequence: CDR1 LNHDA, CDR2 SQIVND (reference sequence). The CDR3 is 13 residues long. V was clipped by 3 bases and J by 4 bases, with 9 bases between them. Sorted subsets were amplified in replicate PCRs using 200 ng DNA, 32,000 or so T cell genomes. The table came from immunoSEQ multiplex PCR; TCRdb's copy has only in-frame clones and leaves some out. This sample has some 2,500,000 clones; less than 95% occur once, and the top ten carry 0.37%. The TCR sequence derives from a man in his late teens or twenties in good health. Some clones in this sample may be carry-over from other donors' samples. The sample taken for sequencing was naive CD4+ T cells from PBMCs. The subset here: CD45RA+ positively selected. This chain uses TRBV19 with TRBJ1-2; no clear D gene. CDR3 sequence: CASSIQGIYGYTF. In nucleotides, the CDR3 is TGTGCCAGTAGTATCCAAGGGATCTATGGCTACACCTTC.